Listed below are T cell receptor beta chains from one sample, sequenced in a study of blood T cell repertoires in COVID-19. Sequenced by immunoSEQ multiplex PCR; TCRdb stores in-frame clones only, minus some. This sample has around 140,000 clones; 87% occur once, and the top ten carry around 0.91%. Sequences were obtained from peripheral blood. These receptors were taken from a woman in her fifties or sixties with acute or convalescent COVID-19. Each CDR3 is given with its conserved first and last residue. The order of the fields is CDR3 protein, CDR3 DNA, D gene, V gene, clone size, J gene. The D gene is left open where the match is weak. Clone size is shown for a subset of rows, as once, few, many or a class of expanded clone.

CDR3aa: CASSWRGQSNGYTF; CDR3nt: TGTGCCAGCAGCTGGAGGGGACAGTCGAATGGCTACACCTTC; d_gene: TRBD1; v_gene: TRBV7-3; abundance: -; j_gene: TRBJ1-2
CDR3aa: CASSYPPLTDRMENYGYTF; CDR3nt: TGTGCCAGTAGTTACCCACCCCTTACCGACAGGATGGAGAACTATGGCTACACCTTC; d_gene: -; v_gene: TRBV19; abundance: -; j_gene: TRBJ1-2
CDR3aa: CASSLGAGGGNEQFF; CDR3nt: TGTGCCAGCAGCTTGGGGGCGGGGGGGGGCAATGAGCAGTTCTTC; d_gene: TRBD2; v_gene: TRBV5-4; abundance: -; j_gene: TRBJ2-1
CDR3aa: CASTKPGLAGNTQYF; CDR3nt: TGTGCCAGCACCAAGCCGGGACTAGCGGGGAATACGCAGTATTTT; d_gene: TRBD2; v_gene: TRBV6-6; abundance: -; j_gene: TRBJ2-3
CDR3aa: CASSEREGYEQYF; CDR3nt: TGTGCCAGCAGTGAGCGGGAGGGTTACGAGCAGTACTTC; d_gene: TRBD2; v_gene: TRBV25-1; abundance: -; j_gene: TRBJ2-7
CDR3aa: CASSVGDRGLSYEQYF; CDR3nt: TGTGCCAGTTCCGTAGGGGACAGGGGATTATCCTACGAGCAGTACTTC; d_gene: TRBD1; v_gene: TRBV19; abundance: -; j_gene: TRBJ2-7
CDR3aa: CSASRSGTSYTQYF; CDR3nt: TGCAGTGCTAGTCGAAGCGGGACGAGCTATACGCAGTATTTT; d_gene: TRBD2; v_gene: TRBV20-1; abundance: -; j_gene: TRBJ2-3
CDR3aa: CASSYTGALSGANVLTF; CDR3nt: TGTGCCAGCAGCTATACAGGGGCGCTCTCTGGGGCCAACGTCCTGACTTTC; d_gene: TRBD1; v_gene: TRBV7-2; abundance: -; j_gene: TRBJ2-6
CDR3aa: CASSQALSGNTIYF; CDR3nt: TGTGCCAGCAGCCAAGCTCTCTCTGGAAACACCATATATTTT; d_gene: -; v_gene: TRBV14; abundance: -; j_gene: TRBJ1-3
CDR3aa: CSVEGPLADYNEQFF; CDR3nt: TGCAGCGTTGAAGGCCCCCTAGCGGACTACAATGAGCAGTTCTTC; d_gene: TRBD2; v_gene: TRBV29-1; abundance: -; j_gene: TRBJ2-1
CDR3aa: CASSPTGGATNEKLFF; CDR3nt: TGTGCCAGCAGCCCAACAGGGGGGGCAACTAATGAAAAACTGTTTTTT; d_gene: TRBD1; v_gene: TRBV7-9; abundance: few; j_gene: TRBJ1-4
CDR3aa: CASSLGGQGNTEAFF; CDR3nt: TGTGCCAGCAGCTTAGGGGGACAGGGGAACACTGAAGCTTTCTTT; d_gene: TRBD1; v_gene: TRBV7-9; abundance: -; j_gene: TRBJ1-1
CDR3aa: CASSLIGQSYEQYF; CDR3nt: TGTGCCAGCAGCTTGATTGGACAATCCTACGAGCAGTACTTC; d_gene: -; v_gene: TRBV7-8; abundance: -; j_gene: TRBJ2-7
CDR3aa: CASGFHSGTIYF; CDR3nt: TGTGCTAGTGGTTTTCATTCCGGGACCATATATTTT; d_gene: -; v_gene: TRBV12-5; abundance: -; j_gene: TRBJ1-3
CDR3aa: CASRPDRGTNEKLFF; CDR3nt: TGTGCCAGCAGGCCCGACAGGGGCACTAATGAAAAACTGTTTTTT; d_gene: TRBD1; v_gene: TRBV2; abundance: once; j_gene: TRBJ1-4
CDR3aa: CASSQVSRGVADTQYF; CDR3nt: TGCGCCAGCAGCCAAGTTTCTAGGGGTGTTGCAGATACGCAGTATTTT; d_gene: -; v_gene: TRBV4-1; abundance: -; j_gene: TRBJ2-3
CDR3aa: CASSLRLAGMNEQFF; CDR3nt: TGTGCCAGCAGCTTAAGACTAGCGGGAATGAATGAGCAGTTCTTC; d_gene: TRBD2; v_gene: TRBV7-3; abundance: -; j_gene: TRBJ2-1
CDR3aa: CASSKDSGGTEAFF; CDR3nt: TGTGCCAGCAGCAAAGATTCAGGGGGCACTGAAGCCTTCTTT; d_gene: -; v_gene: TRBV21-1; abundance: -; j_gene: TRBJ1-1
CDR3aa: CATSDRGTSGVTYEQYF; CDR3nt: TGTGCCACCAGTGACCGAGGGACTAGCGGGGTCACCTACGAGCAGTACTTC; d_gene: TRBD2; v_gene: TRBV24-1; abundance: -; j_gene: TRBJ2-7
CDR3aa: CATGLSSYNEQFF; CDR3nt: TGTGCCACGGGACTGAGCTCCTACAATGAGCAGTTCTTC; d_gene: -; v_gene: TRBV6-5; abundance: -; j_gene: TRBJ2-1
CDR3aa: CASSIGLGGNEQFF; CDR3nt: TGTGCCAGTAGTATAGGACTGGGGGGGAATGAGCAGTTCTTC; d_gene: TRBD2; v_gene: TRBV19; abundance: -; j_gene: TRBJ2-1
CDR3aa: CASSQVGGRSTDTQYF; CDR3nt: TGCGCCAGCAGCCAGGTAGGAGGACGTTCCACAGATACGCAGTATTTT; d_gene: -; v_gene: TRBV4-1; abundance: -; j_gene: TRBJ2-3